This T cell receptor (beta chain) was recovered during a study of CD8 T cells in Susac syndrome. CDR3 length equals 11 residues. Germline CDR1 reads MDHEN; CDR2 reads SYDVKM. Trimming left V 6 bases short and J 7 bases short, with 10 bases between. Random hexamers primed reverse transcription of 0.5 to 1 ug RNA. Multiplex immunoSEQ PCR targeted 54 Vbeta and 13 Jbeta TCR beta segments. MiXCR, applied by TCRdb to the immunoSEQ multiplex PCR reads, yields one record per CDR3 protein. The sample lists fewer than 85,000 distinct CDR3 sequences; just under 95% were seen once. It was negative isolation that provided the CD8+ and CD4+ T cells, whereas TEMRA cells were enriched by FACS.

The TCR originated in a human donor with Susac syndrome. This chain joins TRBV28 and TRBJ2-7; D gene unclear. The material sequenced was CD8+ T cells from PBMCs. Written as DNA, the CDR3 is TGTGCCAGCAGCCCTTACTATGAGCAGTACTTC. Protein: CASSPYYEQYF. The full variable domain, completed using reference TRBV28 and TRBJ2-7, is DVKVTQSSRYLVKRTGEKVFLECVQDMDHENMFWYRQDPGLGLRLIYFSYDVKMKEKGDIPEGYSVSREKKERFSLILESASTNQTSMYLCASSPYYEQYFGPGTRLTVT.